This TCR beta chain was obtained from a study of blood T cell repertoires in COVID-19. Overall study context: PBMCs, B-cell-depleted T cells, or T cells provided the cDNA or gDNA that made up the material.

The CDR3 contains 15 residues. Germline lookup yields CDR1 KGHSH and CDR2 LQKENI. The V and J ends lost 5 bases and 1 base, in that order; junction bases with no gene match: 6. This clone appeared a few times. Profiling relied on immunoSEQ multiplex PCR, and the TCRdb table lists in-frame clones only, not all of them. The sample contains around 260,000 clones, around nine tenths of which appear only once. The chain recombines TRBV18 with TRBJ1-1; 8 nucleotides align to TRBD1. The sequence came from a woman in her sixties with COVID-19, enrolled during active disease. Sequencing was carried out using peripheral blood. In nucleotides, the CDR3 is TGTGCCAGCTCAGAAGCGGGGACAGGGAACACTGAAGCTTTCTTT. This sequence encodes CASSEAGTGNTEAFF.